Below are 27 T cell receptor beta chains sequenced from a single sample in a study of cytomegalovirus exposure and HLA in healthy donors. The PCR used 60 Vbeta and 13 Jbeta primers. Profiling relied on immunoSEQ multiplex PCR, and the TCRdb table lists in-frame clones only, not all of them. The repertoire includes approximately 140,000 clones, around 78% of them detected once, and roughly 5.6% sits in the top ten. Sequencing used PBMCs. The receptors come from a woman in her thirties or forties in good health and CMV-seropositive.

This chain uses TRBV21-1 with TRBJ2-2; the table's D call, TRBD1, was not checked against the DNA. TRBV21-1 is reported as a pseudogene. The CDR3 is made up of 18 amino acids. DNA of the CDR3: TGTGCCAGCAGCACGAGATTACTGGTACAGCTTTACACCGGGGAGCTGTTTTTT. Amino acid sequence: CASSTRLLVQLYTGELFF.

The V gene is TRBV7-2, the J gene TRBJ2-7; no firm D call. Trimming left V 5 bases short and J 5 bases short, with 13 bases between. The CDR3 runs to 13 residues. Germline CDR1 SGHTA, CDR2 FQGNSA. The CDR3 nucleotides are TGTGCCAGCAGCCCCCGAATTCGCGACGAGCAGTACTTC. This codes for CASSPRIRDEQYF.

Details on this clone: An end of the junction differs from the germline gene, which may be a read error. This chain connects TRBV7-9 to TRBJ2-2; D uncertain. The germline V gene has CDR1 SEHNR and CDR2 FQNEAQ (reference sequence). This CDR3 is 12 amino acids long. The CDR3 DNA is TGTTCCAGCAGCTTACCTCCCGGGGAGCTGTTTTTT. This encodes CSSSLPPGELFF. Full variable domain (rest looked up from reference TRBV7-9 and TRBJ2-2): DTGVSQNPRHKITKRGQNVTFRCDPISEHNRLYWYRQTLGQGPEFLTYFQNEAQLEKSRLLSDRFSAERPKGSFSTLEIQRTEQGDSAMYLCSSSLPPGELFFGEGSRLTVL.

On this clone itself: At one end, the junction sequence differs from germline, possibly due to a read error. The chain links TRBV7-9 to TRBJ2-2; D not resolved. This CDR3 has 12 amino acids. Germline CDR1 and CDR2: SEHNR and FQNEAQ (reference sequence). The CDR3 reads CASRQNAGELFF. The CDR3 region has the DNA TGTGCCAGCAGACAGAACGCCGGGGAGCTGTTTTTT.

The V and J genes are TRBV5-1 and TRBJ2-5, with D possibly TRBD2 on 6 matching bases. The V gene lost 9 bases and the J gene lost 2 bases, with 14 bases spanning the gap. The CDR3 is made up of 13 amino acids. Looked up from germline, CDR1 is SGHRS and CDR2 is YFSETQ. In nucleotides, the CDR3 is TGCGCCACCTCACAGCGGGCACAAGAGACCCAGTACTTC. Encoded protein: CATSQRAQETQYF.

The chain carries TRBV25-1 and TRBJ1-3; D gene uncertain. Germline CDR1 is MGHDK and CDR2 is SYGVNS. Trimming removed 5 bases from V and 2 bases from J, with 10 bases in between. The CDR3 runs to 14 residues. CDR3 DNA: TGTGCCAGCAGTCTCCCAGGTACTGGAAACACCATATATTTT. Translation gives CASSLPGTGNTIYF.

CDR3 amino acids: CASSLDSGYEQYF. The CDR3 DNA is TGTGCCAGCTCACTCGATAGCGGTTACGAGCAGTACTTC. This rearrangement joins TRBV18 to TRBJ2-7, with a possible D match to TRBD2 (6 bases). The CDR3 consists of 13 residues. V was cut by 4 bases and J by 4 bases, with 11 bases left in between. Germline V gene sequence: CDR1 KGHSH, CDR2 LQKENI.

The V and J genes are TRBV5-6 and TRBJ1-4; the match to TRBD1 covers 7 bases. Trimming at V came to 2 bases and at J to 10 bases, leaving 8 bases not matched to a gene. The CDR3 is made up of 14 amino acids. The germline V gene has CDR1 SGHDT and CDR2 YYEEEE. The CDR3 coding sequence is TGTGCCAGCAGCTTAGAGGGGGCTAGGGGAAAACTGTTTTTT. Translation: CASSLEGARGKLFF.

The J gene is TRBJ2-4, the V gene TRBV18; D ambiguous. Germline CDR1 reads KGHSH; CDR2 reads LQKENI. The CDR3 is 14 amino acids. The V and J ends lost 0 bases and 0 bases respectively, with 3 bases between them. In DNA form, the CDR3 reads TGTGCCAGCTCACCACCACTAGCCAAAAACATTCAGTACTTC. Translation: CASSPPLAKNIQYF.

This clone was recorded a few times. This sequence joins TRBV28 and TRBJ2-7; 7 positions match TRBD2. The V segment lost 5 bases and the J segment 2 bases; nucleotides outside the gene matches: 3. Germline CDR1 MDHEN, CDR2 SYDVKM. The CDR3 consists of 13 residues. The CDR3 spells CASSGGGTYEQYF. DNA of the CDR3: TGTGCCAGCAGTGGGGGGGGTACCTACGAGCAGTACTTC.

This clone has just a few counts. Sequence at one end of the junction differs from germline and may be a read error. The rearrangement joins TRBV28 to TRBJ2-3; D remains unclear. The CDR3 is 15 residues long. CDR1 MDHEN and CDR2 SYDVKM come from the germline V gene. Here the CDR3 DNA reads TGTGCCAGCAGTCGCCAGAGTGCATCCACAGTTACGCAGTATTTT. It encodes CASSRQSASTVTQYF.

Only a few counts were recorded for this clone. The rearrangement uses TRBV4-2 and TRBJ2-5; tentative D call: TRBD2 (5 bases). Gene TRBJ2-7 matches the end of the DNA better, so the J call may be wrong. The CDR3 totals 15 residues. CDR1 is LGHNA and CDR2 is YNFKEQ in the germline V gene. The CDR3 DNA reads as TGTGCCAGCAGCCAAGAGAGGACTGGATCCTACGAGCAGTACTTC. This encodes CASSQERTGSYEQYF.

This chain joins TRBV2 and TRBJ2-2, with a possible D match to TRBD2 (6 bases). Trimming pared 6 bases from V and 3 bases from J, leaving 14 bases between. The CDR3 is 15 amino acids. Germline CDR1 reads SNHLY; CDR2 reads FYNNEI. The CDR3 loop is CASRPGWGDTGELFF. Here the CDR3 DNA reads TGTGCCAGCAGGCCAGGGTGGGGGGACACCGGGGAGCTGTTTTTT. The full variable domain, in which reference TRBV2 and TRBJ2-2 provide the parts outside the CDR3, is EPEVTQTPSHQVTQMGQEVILRCVPISNHLYFYWYRQILGQKVEFLVSFYNNEISEKSEIFDDQFSVERPDGSNFTLKIRSTKLEDSAMYFCASRPGWGDTGELFFGEGSRLTVL.

The chain employs TRBV28 and TRBJ1-4, with 10 positions matching TRBD1. With V trimmed by 5 bases and J by 8 bases, 5 bases remained unmatched. There are 14 residues in the CDR3. Germline assignment: CDR1 MDHEN and CDR2 SYDVKM. CDR3 bases: TGTGCCAGCAGTGAGGGACAGGGGAACGAAAAACTGTTTTTT. This encodes CASSEGQGNEKLFF.

The genes are TRBV2 and TRBJ1-6; D ambiguous. V lost 4 bases and J lost 8, with 6 bases in between. The germline gives CDR1 SNHLY, CDR2 FYNNEI. This CDR3 spans 12 amino acids. Here the CDR3 reads CASSVVYSPLHF. The CDR3 DNA follows: TGTGCCAGCAGTGTCGTGTATTCACCCCTCCACTTT.

This clone was found once. J is TRBJ1-1 and V is TRBV18, with TRBD1 identical over 8 bases. CDR1 and CDR2 (germline): KGHSH, LQKENI. The CDR3 has 13 amino acids. V shed 3 bases, J shed 11 bases, and the junction held 8 bases outside the gene matches. The CDR3, as DNA: TGTGCCAGCTCACCGATTGAGGACAGGGTGGCTTTCTTT. Protein sequence: CASSPIEDRVAFF. Combining the CDR3 with reference TRBV18 and TRBJ1-1 gives the whole variable domain NAGVMQNPRHLVRRRGQEARLRCSPMKGHSHVYWYRQLPEEGLKFMVYLQKENIIDESGMPKERFSAEFPKEGPSILRIQQVVRGDSAAYFCASSPIEDRVAFFGQGTRLTVV.

This clone came up once. The junction does not match germline at one end; this may be a read error. In the same sample, other DNA sequences code for this CDR3. This rearrangement joins TRBV13 to TRBJ1-5; no firm D call. This CDR3 contains 13 residues. Germline V lookup: CDR1 PRHDT, CDR2 FYEKMQ (reference sequence). The CDR3: CASSLGRFQPQHF. The CDR3 coding sequence is TGCGCCAGCAGCTTAGGGAGGTTCCAGCCCCAGCATTTT. Using reference TRBV13 and TRBJ1-5 for the parts outside the CDR3, the full variable domain is AAGVIQSPRHLIKEKRETATLKCYPIPRHDTVYWYQQGPGQDPQFLISFYEKMQSDKGSIPDRFSAQQFSDYHSELNMSSLELGDSALYFCASSLGRFQPQHFGDGTRLSIL.

The chain is built from TRBV29-1 and TRBJ2-2; the match to TRBD1 covers 7 bases. This CDR3 has 15 amino acids. Unmatched junction bases numbered 10, after V lost 3 bases and J lost 6 bases. Germline lookup yields CDR1 SQVTM and CDR2 ANQGSEA. The CDR3 here is CSVETLTGSAGELFF. The CDR3 DNA is TGCAGCGTTGAGACTCTGACAGGGAGCGCCGGGGAGCTGTTTTTT.

This clone was detected only once. The chain is built from TRBV5-4 and TRBJ2-5; 7 nucleotides agree with TRBD2. Germline V gene lookup returns CDR1 SGHNT and CDR2 YYREEE (reference sequence). CDR3 length: 14 amino acids. The J segment lost 5 bases and the V segment lost 4 bases, leaving 8 bases of the junction unmatched. CDR3 sequence: CASSARDGGETQYF. DNA of the CDR3: TGTGCCAGCAGCGCCCGGGACGGGGGGGAGACCCAGTACTTC.

The chain recombines TRBV5-6 with TRBJ2-3; 9 positions match TRBD1. Germline V gives CDR1 SGHDT, CDR2 YYEEEE. This CDR3 is 16 amino acids long. The trim removed 0 bases at V and 3 bases at J, leaving 5 bases unmatched. CDR3: CASSLVTGGRTDTQYF. As DNA, the CDR3 is TGTGCCAGCAGCTTGGTAACAGGGGGCCGTACAGATACGCAGTATTTT.

Comment on this clone: A read error may explain this, as a much larger clone is one base away. Additional DNA sequences in this sample encode the identical CDR3. J is TRBJ1-1 and V is TRBV11-2, with D perhaps matching TRBD1 (6 bases). Germline lookup yields CDR1 SGHAT and CDR2 FQNNGV. Trimming removed 3 bases at V and 1 base at J, with 6 bases between. The CDR3 runs 13 residues. In DNA form, the CDR3 reads TGTGCCAGCAGCTTGGACAGGAACACTGAAGCTTTCTTT. It is translated as CASSLDRNTEAFF.

This chain connects TRBV6-1 to TRBJ2-5; 9 nucleotides line up with TRBD2. The junction had 8 bases not matched to a gene; V was cut back by 7 bases and J by 2 bases. Germline V gene sequence: CDR1 MNHNS, CDR2 SASEGT. The CDR3 extends over 15 amino acids. The CDR3 loop reads CASTIQAGGQETQYF. In nucleotides, the CDR3 is TGTGCCAGCACGATACAGGCGGGAGGGCAAGAGACCCAGTACTTC.

This chain joins TRBV10-3 and TRBJ2-1; tentative D call: TRBD1 (5 bases). Trimming removed 5 bases at V and 3 bases at J, with 11 bases between. The CDR3 consists of 14 residues. Per germline, CDR1 ENHRY and CDR2 SYGVKD. CDR3 region: CAISRHDSYNEQFF. The CDR3 DNA is TGTGCCATCAGTCGACACGACAGCTACAATGAGCAGTTCTTC.

This rearrangement joins TRBV19 to TRBJ2-1; D may be TRBD2 (5 bases). Per the germline V gene, CDR1 is LNHDA and CDR2 is SQIVND (reference sequence). This CDR3 region has 14 residues. The V end was cut by 6 bases, the J end by 4 bases, with 13 bases between. CDR3 protein: CASSYRSGYNEQFF. CDR3 DNA: TGTGCCAGTAGCTACCGGAGCGGATACAATGAGCAGTTCTTC.

This rearrangement joins TRBV28 to TRBJ2-7; the match to TRBD2 covers 7 bases. J gave up 4 bases and V 4 bases, and 10 bases lay outside the gene matches. CDR3 size: 15 residues. Germline V gene lookup returns CDR1 MDHEN and CDR2 SYDVKM. CDR3 sequence reads: CASSSPQGGIYEQYF. The CDR3 DNA reads as TGTGCCAGCAGTTCTCCCCAGGGAGGGATTTACGAGCAGTACTTC.

This chain uses TRBV6-5 with TRBJ2-7; D possibly corresponds to TRBD1 (6 bases). The CDR3 has 15 amino acids. The V end was cut by 0 bases, the J end by 4 bases, with 13 bases between. Germline V gene data show CDR1 as MNHEY and CDR2 as SVGAGI. CDR3 DNA: TGTGCCAGCAGTTACTCAGCCGGCAGGGGTTACGAGCAGTACTTC. Protein sequence: CASSYSAGRGYEQYF.

CDR3 sequence reads: CASSLAGGDYGYTF. In DNA, the CDR3 is TGCGCCAGCAGCTTGGCGGGGGGGGACTATGGCTACACCTTC. The gene calls are TRBV5-1 and TRBJ1-2; D is possibly TRBD1 (5 bases). This CDR3 is built from 14 residues. V lost 0 bases and J lost 3, with 9 bases in between. CDR1 SGHRS and CDR2 YFSETQ come from the germline V gene.